Listed below are T cell receptor beta chains from one sample, sequenced in a study of blood T cell repertoires in COVID-19. Assay: immunoSEQ multiplex PCR; the TCRdb copy retains only in-frame clones and omits some. The sample gives around 85,000 clones, around 89% of which show up once; 4.3% is in the top ten. Sequencing used peripheral blood. Every receptor here comes from an elderly woman with active or convalescent COVID-19. Each CDR3 is given with its conserved first and last residue. D genes are given only for firm matches. Expanded clones get a size class; other rows say once, few or many, or leave the size out.

CDR3aa	CDR3nt	abundance	d_gene	v_gene	j_gene
CASKPAGAWETQYF	TGTGCCAGCAAACCAGCGGGAGCATGGGAGACCCAGTACTTC	.	TRBD2	TRBV6-5	TRBJ2-5
CASSFPGLTYNEQFF	TGTGCCAGCAGCTTCCCGGGACTAACATACAATGAGCAGTTCTTC	.	TRBD2	TRBV5-8	TRBJ2-1
CASSQDEQVYYGYTF	TGTGCCAGCAGCCAAGACGAACAGGTCTACTATGGCTACACCTTC	.	.	TRBV4-2	TRBJ1-2
CATSIRQGVNEKLFF	TGTGCCACCAGCATCAGACAGGGGGTAAATGAAAAACTGTTTTTT	.	TRBD1	TRBV15	TRBJ1-4
CASSQDLGVGQETQYF	TGTGCCAGCAGCCAAGATCTGGGCGTAGGCCAAGAGACCCAGTACTTC	.	.	TRBV14	TRBJ2-5
CASSQTGEFSGNTIYF	TGTGCCAGCTCACAGACAGGGGAATTCTCTGGAAACACCATATATTTT	.	TRBD1	TRBV18	TRBJ1-3
CASSPPGALTGELFF	TGTGCCAGCAGTCCCCCAGGCGCTCTCACCGGGGAGCTGTTTTTT	.	.	TRBV28	TRBJ2-2
CASSPGAGSGSGRANTGELFF	TGTGCCAGCTCACCAGGGGCGGGTTCGGGTAGCGGGAGAGCGAACACCGGGGAGCTGTTTTTT	.	TRBD2	TRBV18	TRBJ2-2
CASKRKAGTDTQYF	TGTGCCAGTAAACGAAAGGCAGGTACAGATACGCAGTATTTT	.	.	TRBV19	TRBJ2-3
CASSFTKSSYEQYF	TGTGCCAGCAGCTTTACTAAGTCCTCCTACGAGCAGTACTTC	.	.	TRBV7-2	TRBJ2-7
CASSQFGEDSPLHF	TGTGCCAGCAGTCAATTCGGGGAAGATTCACCCCTCCACTTT	.	.	TRBV27	TRBJ1-6
CASSQTSGRSPPGELFF	TGTGCCAGCAGCCAGACTAGCGGGAGGAGTCCCCCCGGGGAGCTGTTTTTT	.	TRBD2	TRBV6-4	TRBJ2-2
CATNQGAEETQYF	TGTGCCACCAACCAGGGGGCCGAAGAGACCCAGTACTTC	.	TRBD1	TRBV24-1	TRBJ2-5
CVSSQVWPDRAYEQYF	TGTGTCAGCAGCCAAGTTTGGCCCGACAGGGCCTACGAGCAGTACTTC	once	TRBD1	TRBV14	TRBJ2-7
CASSFSGQPYGDEQFF	TGTGCCAGCAGTTTTTCCGGACAGCCCTATGGAGATGAGCAGTTCTTC	.	.	TRBV27	TRBJ2-1
CASSSSGGENTQETQYF	TGTGCCAGCAGCTCGTCGGGAGGGGAAAACACGCAAGAGACCCAGTACTTC	.	TRBD2	TRBV11-2	TRBJ2-5
CAWRLGRLNTGELFF	TGTGCCTGGAGATTGGGGCGGCTGAACACCGGGGAGCTGTTTTTT	once	.	TRBV30	TRBJ2-2
CSVASQQGTEAFF	TGCAGCGTTGCGTCCCAACAGGGAACTGAAGCTTTCTTT	.	.	TRBV29-1	TRBJ1-1
CASRSPGQSYNEQFF	TGTGCCAGCAGGTCTCCGGGACAGTCCTACAATGAGCAGTTCTTC	.	TRBD1	TRBV5-4	TRBJ2-1
CASSPASTGNTEAFF	TGTGCCAGCAGTCCCGCCTCAACTGGGAACACTGAAGCTTTCTTT	.	.	TRBV28	TRBJ1-1
CASSEQYRSEKLFF	TGTGCCAGCAGCGAGCAGTACAGATCCGAAAAACTGTTTTTT	once	.	TRBV7-2	TRBJ1-4
CASSLNTGEFEAFF	TGTGCCAGCAGCCTAAACACAGGGGAGTTTGAAGCTTTCTTT	.	TRBD1	TRBV14	TRBJ1-1
CASSSGGGNQPQHF	TGTGCCAGCAGTTCAGGGGGCGGCAATCAGCCCCAGCATTTT	.	TRBD1	TRBV5-5	TRBJ1-5
CATRSRGMGNQPQHF	TGTGCCACCAGATCCAGGGGGATGGGCAATCAGCCCCAGCATTTT	.	TRBD1	TRBV15	TRBJ1-5
CASSASPTVPPVSYEQYF	TGTGCCAGCAGTGCAAGCCCGACAGTTCCGCCGGTCTCCTACGAGCAGTACTTC	.	.	TRBV6-1	TRBJ2-7
CASSPNRGGAETQYF	TGTGCCAGCAGTCCAAACCGGGGGGGCGCAGAGACCCAGTACTTC	.	TRBD2	TRBV11-2	TRBJ2-5
CASRRTGMVGELFF	TGTGCCAGCAGGAGGACAGGGATGGTCGGGGAGCTGTTTTTT	.	TRBD1	TRBV27	TRBJ2-2
CSASQISYNEQFF	TGCAGTGCTAGTCAGATCTCCTACAATGAGCAGTTCTTC	once	.	TRBV20-1	TRBJ2-1
CASLKTPTYEQYF	TGTGCCAGCTTAAAGACTCCAACCTACGAGCAGTACTTC	once	.	TRBV28	TRBJ2-7
CASSIDSGAGETQYF	TGTGCCAGTAGTATAGATTCTGGAGCGGGAGAGACCCAGTACTTC	.	.	TRBV19	TRBJ2-5
CASRVLEGDTQYF	TGTGCCAGTAGGGTTCTAGAGGGAGATACGCAGTATTTT	.	.	TRBV19	TRBJ2-3
CASSLVAGGRSNEKLFF	TGTGCCAGCAGTTTAGTTGCAGGGGGACGGTCTAATGAAAAACTGTTTTTT	.	TRBD1	TRBV28	TRBJ1-4
CASDGQGTYEQYF	TGTGCCAGCGATGGACAGGGAACCTACGAGCAGTACTTC	few	TRBD1	TRBV28	TRBJ2-7
CASSSRSPNYGYTF	TGTGCCAGCAGCTCCCGGTCCCCTAACTATGGCTACACCTTC	.	.	TRBV9	TRBJ1-2
CASSGAGANTDTQYF	TGTGCCAGTAGTGGCGCGGGAGCCAACACAGATACGCAGTATTTT	.	TRBD2	TRBV19	TRBJ2-3
CASSFEGQGALEQYF	TGTGCCAGCAGTTTCGAAGGACAGGGGGCGCTTGAGCAGTACTTC	.	TRBD1	TRBV28	TRBJ2-7
CSVELGQDTQYF	TGCAGCGTTGAGTTGGGGCAGGATACGCAGTATTTT	.	.	TRBV29-1	TRBJ2-3